This TCR beta chain was obtained from a study of blood T cell repertoires in COVID-19. Study information: The samples span acute and convalescent COVID-19 from the United States, Italy and Spain. PBMCs, B-cell-depleted T cells, or T cells were the source of the cDNA or gDNA that made up the material.

V lost 6 bases to trimming and J lost 0 bases; unmatched junction nucleotides: 6. Germline CDR1 reads SGHKS; CDR2 reads YYEKEE (reference sequence). This CDR3 is built from 15 residues. Original processing notes: Estimated nucleated cell counts came from reference gene primer amplification. Sequencing used immunoSEQ multiplex PCR; TCRdb keeps in-frame clones, though not all of them. V and J calls and clone size are copied from that table; D and trimming were computed from the DNA. The table lists 200,000 to 250,000 clones, 88% of them singletons. This TCR derives from a woman in her fifties or sixties with acute or convalescent COVID-19. What was sequenced was peripheral blood. V is TRBV5-5 and J is TRBJ2-7; 10 nucleotides line up with TRBD2. The CDR3 protein is CASTIAGGSSYEQYF. The CDR3 nucleotides read TGTGCCAGCACAATAGCGGGGGGCTCCTCCTACGAGCAGTACTTC.